The 2 T cell receptor beta chains below come from one sample, sequenced in a study of CD8 T cells in Susac syndrome. Reverse transcription used about 0.45 to 1 ug RNA and random hexamers. TCRdb reanalysed the immunoSEQ multiplex PCR reads using MiXCR and keeps one entry per CDR3 protein. This table has some 80,000 distinct CDR3 sequences, roughly 94% appearing once. Sequenced sample: CD8+ T cells from PBMCs. The receptors here all came from a human donor in good health.

This clonotype came up once. The gene calls are TRBV6-1 and TRBJ2-7; 10 bases map to TRBD1. The V gene end was trimmed by 4 bases and the J gene end by 3 bases; junction bases not matched to a gene: 9. This CDR3 has 16 amino acids. CDR1 and CDR2 from the germline V gene are MNHNS and SASEGT. This chain's CDR3 is CASSVWDRGKYYEQYF. CDR3 DNA: TGTGCCAGCAGTGTGTGGGACAGGGGAAAGTACTACGAGCAGTACTTC.

CDR3 sequence reads: CASRPSGGLQETQYF. The CDR3 DNA follows: TGTGCCAGCAGACCTAGCGGGGGGCTTCAAGAGACCCAGTACTTC. The V and J genes are TRBV12-3 or TRBV12-4 and TRBJ2-5, with 11 bases that match TRBD2. The CDR3 contains 15 residues. Trimming removed 6 bases from V and 2 bases from J; junction bases left unmatched: 5.